The 30 T cell receptor beta chains below were found in one sample sequenced in a study of human versus mouse CDR3 diversity and MHC coevolution. Produced via immunoSEQ multiplex PCR; TCRdb's table is partial and in-frame only. Counted here are roughly 80,000 clones, 93% occurring once; the ten biggest clones make up around 1.3%. Specimen: naive CD4+ T cells from blood. As for subset: CD45RO-negative CD62L-positive naive CD4 T cells. Every receptor here comes from a person between 25 and 69 years old in good health.

The rearrangement uses TRBV11-3 and TRBJ2-2; TRBD2 matches at 11 bases. V gave up 1 base and J gave up 8 bases; unmatched junction bases: 6. The germline V gene encodes CDR1 SGHNT and CDR2 YENEEA. This CDR3 is built from 16 residues. CDR3 bases: TGTGCCAGCAGCTTAGGCACTAGCGGGGGTAAAGGGGAGCTGTTTTTT. Amino acid sequence: CASSLGTSGGKGELFF.

V gene TRBV7-2 combines with J gene TRBJ2-7; TRBD2 aligns across 7 bases. Germline values: CDR1 SGHTA, CDR2 FQGNSA. J was trimmed by 5 bases and V by 5 bases; bases with no gene match: 6. The CDR3 length is 13 residues. CDR3 nucleotide sequence: TGTGCCAGCAGCCCCCGACTAGCCAACGAGCAGTACTTC. Translation: CASSPRLANEQYF.

The rearrangement uses TRBV18 and TRBJ2-5; D is unclear. Germline values: CDR1 KGHSH, CDR2 LQKENI. The CDR3 length is 13 residues. The V end was cut by 3 bases, the J end by 0 bases, with 5 bases between. The CDR3 bases are TGTGCCAGCTCACCTCTGTACCAAGAGACCCAGTACTTC. Its translation: CASSPLYQETQYF. The variable domain in full, completed from reference TRBV18 and TRBJ2-5, reads NAGVMQNPRHLVRRRGQEARLRCSPMKGHSHVYWYRQLPEEGLKFMVYLQKENIIDESGMPKERFSAEFPKEGPSILRIQQVVRGDSAAYFCASSPLYQETQYFGPGTRLLVL.

This rearrangement joins TRBV7-6 to TRBJ1-3, with D maybe TRBD1 (5 bases). Trimming took off 1 base at V and 2 bases at J, with 6 bases between the two ends. The V gene's germline CDR1 is SGHVS and CDR2 FNYEAQ. This CDR3 spans 14 amino acids. The CDR3, as DNA: TGTGCCAGCAGCTTAGGGGGGGCTGGAAACACCATATATTTT. Protein product: CASSLGGAGNTIYF. The full variable domain, rest sourced from reference TRBV7-6 and TRBJ1-3, is GAGVSQSPRYKVTKRGQDVALRCDPISGHVSLYWYRQALGQGPEFLTYFNYEAQQDKSGLPNDRFSAERPEGSISTLTIQRTEQRDSAMYRCASSLGGAGNTIYFGEGSWLTVV.

The chain recombines TRBV4-3 with TRBJ2-1; 10 nucleotides match TRBD2. The CDR3 is made up of 17 amino acids. Trimming removed 5 bases from V and 3 bases from J; junction bases left unmatched: 10. CDR1 and CDR2 from the germline V gene are LGHNA and YSLEER. CDR3: CASSSSTSGYFYNEQFF. DNA of the CDR3: TGCGCCAGCAGCTCTTCGACTAGCGGGTATTTCTACAATGAGCAGTTCTTC.

This chain joins TRBV7-9 and TRBJ1-6, with D perhaps matching TRBD1 (6 bases). V dropped 5 bases and J dropped 5 bases, with 13 bases sitting between them. CDR1 is SEHNR, CDR2 FQNEAQ, per germline (reference sequence). The CDR3 is made up of 15 amino acids. CDR3 sequence reads: CASSPPGHNNSPLHF. CDR3 sequence (DNA): TGTGCCAGCAGCCCCCCGGGACACAATAATTCACCCCTCCACTTT.

This chain joins TRBV9 and TRBJ1-2, with 10 bases identical to TRBD1. Germline V gene data show CDR1 as SGDLS and CDR2 as YYNGEE. The V and J ends lost 3 bases and 4 bases, in that order; junction bases with no gene match: 12. This CDR3 comprises 17 residues. The CDR3 spells CASSAHSATGGAYGYTF. The CDR3 DNA sequence: TGTGCCAGCAGCGCCCATTCCGCGACAGGGGGCGCCTATGGCTACACCTTC.

The chain combines TRBV7-2 with TRBJ2-5; 9 positions match TRBD1. Trimming removed 4 bases from V and 2 bases from J; junction bases left unmatched: 2. Germline V lookup: CDR1 SGHTA, CDR2 FQGNSA. CDR3 length: 14 residues. This chain's CDR3 is CASSSGQGQETQYF. Written as DNA, the CDR3 is TGTGCCAGCAGCTCCGGACAGGGGCAAGAGACCCAGTACTTC. Complete variable domain (other parts from reference TRBV7-2 and TRBJ2-5): GAGVSQSPSNKVTEKGKDVELRCDPISGHTALYWYRQSLGQGLEFLIYFQGNSAPDKSGLPSDRFSAERTGGSVSTLTIQRTQQEDSAVYLCASSSGQGQETQYFGPGTRLLVL.

The J gene is TRBJ2-7, the V gene TRBV6-5; the D is unclear. This CDR3 is built from 14 residues. Trimming took off 0 bases at V and 2 bases at J, with 8 bases between the two ends. The V gene's germline CDR1 is MNHEY and CDR2 SVGAGI. CDR3 residues: CASSYSSHPYEQYF. The CDR3 region has the DNA TGTGCCAGCAGTTACTCGAGTCATCCCTACGAGCAGTACTTC.

V gene TRBV10-3 combines with J gene TRBJ2-5, with 10 bases aligning to TRBD1. With the DNA end fitting TRBJ2-7 better, the J assignment may be wrong. CDR1 ENHRY and CDR2 SYGVKD come from the germline V gene. The CDR3 runs to 14 residues. The chain's CDR3 is CATRPGQGPYEQYF. For the CDR3, the DNA is TGTGCCACCAGACCGGGACAGGGGCCCTACGAGCAGTACTTC.

The chain is built from TRBV21-1 and TRBJ2-5; the table's D gene call, TRBD2, was not cross checked with the DNA. TRBV21-1 is given as a pseudogene. The CDR3 spans 17 residues. CDR3 sequence (DNA): TGTGCCAGCAGCTTTTGGAGAAGCGGGGGGACTCAAGAGACCCAGTACTTC. Translating gives CASSFWRSGGTQETQYF.

A remark on this clone: Other DNA sequences of this sample code for an identical CDR3. The rearrangement uses TRBV27 and TRBJ2-1; weak D call: TRBD2 (5 bases). Germline CDR1 reads MNHEY; CDR2 reads SMNVEV (reference sequence). V was clipped by 2 bases and J by 4 bases, with 9 bases between them. The CDR3 has 14 amino acids. The CDR3 loop is CASSLAGSYNEQFF. The CDR3, as DNA: TGTGCCAGCAGTTTAGCGGGTAGTTACAATGAGCAGTTCTTC.

This chain joins TRBV4-3 and TRBJ2-7, with 9 bases that match TRBD1. The ends lost 4 bases at V and 2 bases at J; junction bases unmatched: 6. This CDR3 has 15 residues. Germline V gene lookup returns CDR1 LGHNA and CDR2 YSLEER. This CDR3 is CASSPGTGLAYEQYF. The DNA for the CDR3 is TGCGCCAGCAGCCCAGGGACAGGGCTTGCCTACGAGCAGTACTTC.

This chain connects TRBV7-6 to TRBJ2-1; D gene unclear. Germline assignment: CDR1 SGHVS and CDR2 FNYEAQ. The germline V and J ends were trimmed by 5 bases and 7 bases, with 12 bases remaining between them. The CDR3 length is 13 residues. CDR3 bases: TGTGCCAGCAGCCGCAGGCTCGTGAATGAGCAGTTCTTC. Protein sequence: CASSRRLVNEQFF.

This clone appeared a few times. The chain recombines TRBV19 with TRBJ2-1; 7 bases match TRBD1. The V gene end was trimmed by 7 bases and the J gene end by 0 bases; junction bases not matched to a gene: 6. Germline V CDR1 and CDR2: LNHDA, SQIVND (reference sequence). The CDR3 runs 15 residues. The CDR3 DNA is TGTGCCAGTATACCGGACAGGAGCTCCTACAATGAGCAGTTCTTC. It yields the protein CASIPDRSSYNEQFF.

The chain couples TRBV27 to TRBJ1-2; D gene ambiguous. Trimming took 8 bases from V and 9 from J, leaving 22 bases between them. The CDR3 sequence is 14 residues long. From germline, CDR1 is MNHEY and CDR2 SMNVEV (reference sequence). CDR3 region: CASCVSSADGRYTF. CDR3 bases: TGTGCCAGCTGCGTCTCGAGCGCTGATGGTCGCTACACCTTC.

The count of this clone is one. CDR3 bases: TGTGCCAGCAGCTCCCAGGGCTCCACTGAAGCTTTCTTT. This gives the protein CASSSQGSTEAFF. V usage is TRBV7-3 and J usage is TRBJ1-1; a possible D gene is TRBD1 (5 bases). The CDR3 loop spans 13 amino acids. V was cut by 4 bases and J by 4 bases, with 10 bases left in between. Germline lookup yields CDR1 SGHTA and CDR2 FQGTGA.

The chain combines TRBV9 with TRBJ2-7, with D perhaps matching TRBD2 (5 bases). Trimming removed 4 bases from V and 5 bases from J, with 16 bases in between. The CDR3 contains 14 residues. CDR1 is SGDLS, CDR2 YYNGEE, per germline. The CDR3 DNA reads TGTGCCAGCAGCTCTAGGACGGTGAGGGACGAGCAGTACTTC. Protein: CASSSRTVRDEQYF.

Only a few counts were recorded for this clone. The genes are TRBV19 and TRBJ1-5; D ambiguous. The germline V gene has CDR1 LNHDA and CDR2 SQIVND (reference sequence). The CDR3 covers 12 residues. Trimming pared 4 bases from V and 7 bases from J, leaving 8 bases between. The CDR3 sequence: CASSTVPQPQHF. Here the CDR3 DNA reads TGTGCCAGTAGTACAGTCCCGCAGCCCCAGCATTTT.

This chain uses TRBV7-2 with TRBJ2-7; TRBD1 matches at 7 bases. Looked up from germline, CDR1 is SGHTA and CDR2 is FQGNSA. This CDR3 contains 15 residues. Unmatched junction bases numbered 7, after V lost 5 bases and J lost 0 bases. CDR3 sequence: CASSRTGQSSYEQYF. The CDR3 DNA reads as TGTGCCAGCAGCCGAACGGGACAGAGCTCCTACGAGCAGTACTTC.

This chain connects TRBV7-9 to TRBJ2-3, with TRBD2 matching 8 bases. Trimming cost V 1 base and J 0 bases; bases outside gene matches: 9. In germline, CDR1 is SEHNR, CDR2 FQNEAQ (reference sequence). The CDR3 runs 18 residues. The CDR3 spells CASSLGSGSDPSTDTQYF. The CDR3 DNA is TGTGCCAGCAGCTTAGGAAGCGGGAGCGACCCTAGCACAGATACGCAGTATTTT. The full variable domain, its missing parts supplied by reference TRBV7-9 and TRBJ2-3, is DTGVSQNPRHKITKRGQNVTFRCDPISEHNRLYWYRQTLGQGPEFLTYFQNEAQLEKSRLLSDRFSAERPKGSFSTLEIQRTEQGDSAMYLCASSLGSGSDPSTDTQYFGPGTRLTVL.

The chain recombines TRBV7-2 with TRBJ2-4; 8 nucleotides match TRBD2. The CDR3 runs 16 residues. V shed 1 base and J 9 bases; nucleotides not matched to a gene: 11. The germline CDR1 and CDR2 sequences are SGHTA and FQGNSA. DNA for the CDR3: TGTGCCAGCAGCTTAGAGGCTGAAGCGGGGGCCGGCATTCAGTACTTC. Protein: CASSLEAEAGAGIQYF. The full variable domain, its missing parts supplied by reference TRBV7-2 and TRBJ2-4, is GAGVSQSPSNKVTEKGKDVELRCDPISGHTALYWYRQSLGQGLEFLIYFQGNSAPDKSGLPSDRFSAERTGGSVSTLTIQRTQQEDSAVYLCASSLEAEAGAGIQYFGAGTRLSVL.

Worth noting for this clone: Mismatch with germline at one junction end may stem from a read error. The chain employs TRBV7-7 and TRBJ2-2; a possible D gene is TRBD2 (5 bases). This CDR3 has 15 amino acids. In germline, CDR1 is SSHAT, CDR2 FNYEAQ (reference sequence). CDR3 nucleotide sequence: TGTGCTAGCAGCCCGGGGAGCTTGAACACCGGGGAGCTGTTTTTT. This encodes CASSPGSLNTGELFF.

V and J are TRBV5-4 and TRBJ2-1; D is possibly TRBD2 (6 bases). This CDR3 spans 16 amino acids. CDR1 is SGHNT, CDR2 YYREEE, per germline (reference sequence). Trimming took off 3 bases at V and 6 bases at J, with 19 bases between the two ends. DNA for the CDR3: TGTGCCAGCAGCTCAACCCTACTCGGGACTCGCAATGAGCAGTTCTTC. Its translation: CASSSTLLGTRNEQFF.

This rearrangement joins TRBV7-3 to TRBJ2-1, with D hard to call. The CDR3 has 14 residues. Looked up from germline, CDR1 is SGHTA and CDR2 is FQGTGA. The V end lost 1 base, the J end lost 10 bases, and 14 bases lay between the germline ends. CDR3 in amino acids: CASSLRSAAREQFF. CDR3 bases: TGTGCCAGCAGCTTAAGGAGCGCGGCAAGGGAGCAGTTCTTC.

CDR3 in amino acids: CASSEEVAPSEAFF. The CDR3 nucleotides read TGTGCCAGCAGTGAAGAAGTGGCGCCTAGTGAAGCTTTCTTT. The rearrangement joins TRBV2 to TRBJ1-1, with D unclear. CDR1 SNHLY and CDR2 FYNNEI come from the germline V gene. CDR3 length: 14 residues. Trimming cost V 1 base and J 7 bases, with 13 bases left between them.

The chain uses TRBV7-3 and TRBJ2-7; 14 bases are shared with TRBD2. This CDR3 has 17 amino acids. Trimming at V came to 5 bases and at J to 6 bases, leaving 12 bases not matched to a gene. Germline loops: CDR1 SGHTA, CDR2 FQGTGA. The CDR3 nucleotides read TGTGCCAGCAGCCGTGATGGGACTAGCGGGAGTTCAGGCGAGCAGTACTTC. Its protein product is CASSRDGTSGSSGEQYF.

Written as DNA, the CDR3 is TGTGCCAGCAGCACCTCCCTTCAGGCGCGCGAGCAGTACTTC. Encoded protein: CASSTSLQAREQYF. The V gene is TRBV7-2, the J gene TRBJ2-7; no firm D call. Germline CDR1 SGHTA, CDR2 FQGNSA. The CDR3 is 14 amino acids. The V and J ends lost 5 bases and 6 bases respectively, with 17 bases between them. The full variable domain, with the rest looked up from reference TRBV7-2 and TRBJ2-7, is GAGVSQSPSNKVTEKGKDVELRCDPISGHTALYWYRQSLGQGLEFLIYFQGNSAPDKSGLPSDRFSAERTGGSVSTLTIQRTQQEDSAVYLCASSTSLQAREQYFGPGTRLTVT.

In the case of this clone: The junction and the germline gene differ at one end; a read error may be behind it. This chain uses TRBV9 with TRBJ2-5; 7 bases are a match to TRBD2. The CDR3 is 17 amino acids. Germline lookup yields CDR1 SGDLS and CDR2 YYNGEE. CDR3 protein: CASSPPPAGTHQETQYF. The DNA of the CDR3 is TGTGCCAGCAGCCCCCCCCCAGCGGGAACCCACCAGGAGACCCAGTACTTC.

The chain couples TRBV9 to TRBJ1-3; D unclear. V dropped 0 bases and J dropped 3 bases, with 7 bases sitting between them. The CDR3 runs 14 residues. CDR1 and CDR2 (germline): SGDLS, YYNGEE. The CDR3 protein is CASSVGRVGNTIYF. CDR3 DNA sequence: TGTGCCAGCAGCGTAGGGAGGGTTGGAAACACCATATATTTT.